The text below deals with one T cell receptor beta chain. Its antigen is unidentified. Target depth was 1 in 200,000 to 1 in 1 million T cells, about 10x per clonotype. The data were produced by immunoSEQ multiplex PCR, yet TCRdb's version contains in-frame clones alone and is incomplete. The data contain hundreds of thousands of clones, roughly 70% of them seen just once; the ten biggest clones take up roughly 6.7%. The source of the sample is a study of cytotoxic CD8 clonotypes in ibrutinib-treated CLL. The overall study: For this cohort, patients were roughly 10 relapsed/refractory and some 15 treatment-naive, while 17 were IGHV unmutated.

Overall study results and limits: Patients had baseline clonality above age-matched healthy donors, and this clonality moved with circulating CD8+ T-cell counts. Clonality increased at ibrutinib response, then returned toward baseline at progression.

The ends were cut back, 3 bases at V and 8 bases at J, with 23 bases in the middle. CDR3 length equals 16 residues. Germline CDR1 is MGHRA and CDR2 is YSYEKL. The source was PBMCs, collected after 36 months of ibrutinib treatment. The genes are TRBV4-1 and TRBJ2-7; D may correspond to TRBD1 or TRBD2 (6 bases each). This receptor was identified in a human donor with chronic lymphocytic leukemia. The CDR3 nucleotides read TGCGCCAGCAGCCACCTTGGACGGGGGCGGGGAAGTCAGCAGTACTTC. It codes for CASSHLGRGRGSQQYF.